The 30 T cell receptor beta chains presented below share a single source sample, sequenced in a study of cytomegalovirus exposure and HLA in healthy donors (dated by TCRdb to 2015 to 2018). To prepare the library, the immunoSEQ multiplex PCR assay was applied. What TCRdb holds here is the immuneACCESS table cut down to in-frame rearrangements. Part of the clones is not present; checked against another copy, under half of the missing clones reflect an unresolved V gene, and the others are unexplained. The sample table contains about 140,000 clones; only one count was recorded for approximately 86% of them. Roughly 7.7% of the sample belongs to the ten largest clones. Sequencing input: PBMCs. These receptors were obtained from a woman in her late teens or twenties in good health and CMV-seropositive.

V usage is TRBV28 and J usage is TRBJ2-3, with TRBD2 matching 9 bases. This CDR3 comprises 16 residues. Per germline, CDR1 MDHEN and CDR2 SYDVKM. With 11 bases clipped from V and 3 bases from J, the junction kept 15 bases outside the gene matches. The CDR3 reads CASGDPSGLATDTQYF. CDR3 nucleotides: TGTGCCTCAGGGGACCCTTCGGGACTAGCAACAGATACGCAGTATTTT. Looking up the rest from reference TRBV28 and TRBJ2-3 gives the full variable domain: DVKVTQSSRYLVKRTGEKVFLECVQDMDHENMFWYRQDPGLGLRLIYFSYDVKMKEKGDIPEGYSVSREKKERFSLILESASTNQTSMYLCASGDPSGLATDTQYFGPGTRLTVL.

CDR3 sequence: CASSLLTGREQYF. The CDR3 bases are TGTGCCAGCAGCTTATTGACAGGGAGAGAGCAGTACTTC. The chain is built from TRBV7-2 and TRBJ2-7; the match to TRBD1 covers 7 bases. This CDR3 spans 13 amino acids. V trimming: 2 bases; J trimming: 7 bases; junction bases outside the gene matches: 5. Germline V gene data show CDR1 as SGHTA and CDR2 as FQGNSA.

The genes are TRBV6-6 and TRBJ1-2; 7 nucleotides line up with TRBD1. Germline V gene data show CDR1 as MNHNY and CDR2 as SVGAGI (reference sequence). The J segment lost 3 bases and the V segment lost 3 bases, leaving 7 bases of the junction unmatched. This CDR3 is 15 amino acids long. Here the CDR3 DNA reads TGTGCCAGCAGTTATGGAGGGGGCGCTGACTATGGCTACACCTTC. This codes for CASSYGGGADYGYTF.

In this sample, this clone turned up once. The V gene is TRBV6-5, the J gene TRBJ2-3; possibly TRBD2 for D (6 bases). Trimming took off 10 bases at V and 2 bases at J, with 10 bases between the two ends. CDR1 is MNHEY, CDR2 SVGAGI, per germline. The CDR3 contains 12 residues. The chain's CDR3 is CATRRDTDTQYF. The CDR3 bases are TGTGCCACACGGAGGGACACAGATACGCAGTATTTT.

The V call is TRBV6-6, the J call TRBJ2-7, with 10 bases identical to TRBD1. The CDR3 length is 15 residues. CDR1 and CDR2 from the germline V gene are MNHNY and SVGAGI (reference sequence). Trimming took 3 bases from V and 4 from J; bases not matched to a gene: 6. CDR3 amino acids: CASSYTDRGQYEQYF. The CDR3 DNA reads TGTGCCAGCAGTTATACCGACAGGGGGCAGTACGAGCAGTACTTC.

This rearrangement joins TRBV11-2 to TRBJ2-3; a weak D match, TRBD2 (6 bases). Trimming shortened V by 4 bases and J by 1 base, and 9 bases separated the two germline ends. CDR1 is SGHAT and CDR2 is FQNNGV in the germline V gene. CDR3 length: 14 amino acids. DNA for the CDR3: TGTGCCAGCAGCTCCATAGCGGGCACAGATACGCAGTATTTT. As protein: CASSSIAGTDTQYF.

This clone is a singleton in its sample. This sequence joins TRBV4-1 and TRBJ1-5; maybe TRBD1 (5 bases). V was clipped by 0 bases and J by 6 bases, with 15 bases between them. The CDR3 spans 16 residues. From germline, CDR1 is MGHRA and CDR2 YSYEKL. In DNA form, the CDR3 reads TGCGCCAGCAGCCAAGATCTGGGGCAGGGCGTTCAGCCCCAGCATTTT. This sequence encodes CASSQDLGQGVQPQHF.

This clone was recorded only once. The chain combines TRBV6-6 with TRBJ2-5; D perhaps matches TRBD1 (6 bases). The V end was cut by 0 bases, the J end by 4 bases, with 12 bases between. The V gene's germline CDR1 is MNHNY and CDR2 SVGAGI (reference sequence). The CDR3 runs to 15 residues. The CDR3 coding sequence is TGTGCCAGCAGTTACTCAACAGGGCCCGTAGAGACCCAGTACTTC. Translating gives CASSYSTGPVETQYF.

CDR3: CASSFKRTGVSGNTIYF. The CDR3 DNA follows: TGTGCCAGCAGCTTTAAGAGGACAGGGGTCTCTGGAAACACCATATATTTT. The chain couples TRBV5-4 to TRBJ1-3, with TRBD1 matching over 9 bases. The CDR3 totals 17 residues. Germline-derived CDR1 and CDR2 are SGHNT and YYREEE (reference sequence). V trimming: 2 bases; J trimming: 0 bases; junction bases outside the gene matches: 6.

V usage is TRBV27 and J usage is TRBJ2-3, with D possibly matching TRBD1 (6 bases). Germline CDR1 reads MNHEY; CDR2 reads SMNVEV (reference sequence). The V end was cut by 5 bases, the J end by 2 bases, with 11 bases between. The CDR3 is made up of 14 amino acids. The CDR3 DNA reads as TGTGCCAGCAGTATTACAGGGTCCACAGATACGCAGTATTTT. This sequence encodes CASSITGSTDTQYF.

The chain uses TRBV5-5 and TRBJ1-4, with a weak D call TRBD1 (5 bases). This CDR3 comprises 14 residues. Looked up from germline, CDR1 is SGHKS and CDR2 is YYEKEE (reference sequence). The germline V and J ends were trimmed by 4 bases and 8 bases, with 15 bases remaining between them. DNA for the CDR3: TGTGCCAGCAGCCTATTGGGGGGAACGGAAAAACTGTTTTTT. Residues: CASSLLGGTEKLFF.

The chain uses TRBV6-5 and TRBJ2-7; D may be TRBD2 (6 bases). The CDR3 sequence is 13 residues long. Germline loops: CDR1 MNHEY, CDR2 SVGAGI. V lost 7 bases and J 5 bases, leaving 15 bases between the germline ends. The CDR3 here is CASKSGREDEQYF. The CDR3 bases are TGTGCCAGCAAATCGGGCAGGGAGGACGAGCAGTACTTC.

The V call is TRBV12-5, the J call TRBJ2-3, with a weak D call TRBD2 (5 bases). CDR3 length: 18 amino acids. CDR1 LGHNT and CDR2 FRNRAP come from the germline V gene. V was clipped by 3 bases and J by 0 bases, with 19 bases between them. CDR3 nucleotide sequence: TGTGCTAGTGGTTTCGGAAGGTCGACTACCTATAGCACAGATACGCAGTATTTT. This codes for CASGFGRSTTYSTDTQYF.

The genes are TRBV5-1 and TRBJ2-7; 7 positions match TRBD1. CDR1 and CDR2 (germline): SGHRS, YFSETQ. The CDR3 has 15 residues. V was clipped by 0 bases and J by 3 bases; unmatched bases: 6. CDR3 in amino acids: CASSLAPGGNYEQYF. As DNA, the CDR3 is TGCGCCAGCAGCTTGGCGCCAGGGGGTAACTACGAGCAGTACTTC.

This clone has only one observation. The chain employs TRBV21-1 and TRBJ1-2; TRBD1, the D gene given by the table, was not confirmed from the DNA. TRBV21-1 is a pseudogene locus. CDR3 length: 18 residues. CDR3 region: CASSKGRLRGQINYGYTF. CDR3 DNA: TGTGCCAGCAGCAAAGGAAGGCTTCGGGGACAGATAAACTATGGCTACACCTTC.

This chain links TRBV5-4 with TRBJ1-1, with unresolved D. Germline CDR1 and CDR2: SGHNT and YYREEE (reference sequence). The CDR3 spans 15 residues. V was pared by 0 bases and J by 1 base, with 10 bases between. The CDR3 region has the DNA TGTGCCAGCAGCTTGGACATTTCCCCGAACACTGAAGCTTTCTTT. Its translation is CASSLDISPNTEAFF.

This clone appeared a single time. This chain uses TRBV4-1 with TRBJ1-2; TRBD1 matches at 7 bases. Germline lookup yields CDR1 MGHRA and CDR2 YSYEKL. V was pared by 0 bases and J by 3 bases, with 10 bases of the junction left unmatched. The CDR3 runs 17 residues. CDR3 nucleotide sequence: TGCGCCAGCAGCCAAGATTATAACAGGGGCGCGGACTATGGCTACACCTTC. This translates into CASSQDYNRGADYGYTF.

The chain links TRBV6-1 to TRBJ2-2; maybe TRBD1 (6 bases). In germline, CDR1 is MNHNS, CDR2 SASEGT. The CDR3 has 15 residues. The V end lost 6 bases, the J end lost 6 bases, and 17 bases lay between the germline ends. The CDR3 DNA is TGTGCCAGCAGCAGGGGTACGGGAAGGTCCGGGGAGCTGTTTTTT. It encodes CASSRGTGRSGELFF.

The chain is built from TRBV30 and TRBJ2-7; 7 positions match TRBD1. Looked up from germline, CDR1 is GTSNPN and CDR2 is SVGIG (reference sequence). The CDR3 length is 12 residues. V lost 3 bases, J lost 2 bases, and 1 base stayed unmatched. The CDR3 DNA is TGTGCCTGGAGACAGGGGCCCTACGAGCAGTACTTC. This translates into CAWRQGPYEQYF.

The gene calls are TRBV6-1 and TRBJ2-1, with 9 bases that match TRBD2. Germline V gives CDR1 MNHNS, CDR2 SASEGT. The CDR3 extends over 19 amino acids. V lost 3 bases and J lost 3; bases outside the gene matches: 15. CDR3 region: CASSDHGLWREGLYNEQFF. Here the CDR3 DNA reads TGTGCCAGCAGTGACCACGGCCTCTGGCGGGAGGGCCTCTACAATGAGCAGTTCTTC.

The gene calls are TRBV7-9 and TRBJ1-5; TRBD1 might be the D (6 bases). The length of the CDR3 is 14 residues. Trimming took off 5 bases at V and 4 bases at J, with 12 bases between the two ends. The V gene's germline CDR1 is SEHNR and CDR2 FQNEAQ (reference sequence). CDR3 in DNA: TGTGCCAGCAGCGCAAGGGGGGGGAATCAGCCCCAGCATTTT. Translation gives CASSARGGNQPQHF.

This chain connects TRBV19 to TRBJ2-2; 8 bases are a match to TRBD1. CDR1 and CDR2 (germline): LNHDA, SQIVND (reference sequence). The CDR3 spans 15 residues. V lost 3 bases, J lost 6 bases, and 6 bases stayed unmatched. The CDR3 DNA follows: TGTGCCAGTAGTATCACACAACAGGGGGCCGGGGAGCTGTTTTTT. Its protein product is CASSITQQGAGELFF.

This clone was found once. The V and J genes are TRBV5-1 and TRBJ2-3; TRBD2 might be the D (5 bases). The V gene's germline CDR1 is SGHRS and CDR2 YFSETQ. This CDR3 region has 13 residues. Deletions cut 2 bases from V and 1 base from J, with 5 bases between. This CDR3 is CASSFGGTDTQYF. In DNA form, the CDR3 reads TGCGCCAGCAGCTTCGGGGGCACAGATACGCAGTATTTT.

The CDR3 coding sequence is TGCGCCAGCAGCCAATGGGACAGGGGAGTTGGCGGCTACACCTTC. Residues: CASSQWDRGVGGYTF. The rearrangement uses TRBV4-1 and TRBJ1-2; TRBD1 aligns across 10 bases. V was pared by 2 bases and J by 8 bases, with 8 bases of the junction left unmatched. CDR1 and CDR2 from the germline V gene are MGHRA and YSYEKL. This CDR3 comprises 15 residues.

The chain has TRBV10-2 and TRBJ2-1; the match to TRBD2 covers 13 bases. This CDR3 has 17 amino acids. The trim removed 6 bases at V and 0 bases at J, leaving 5 bases unmatched. Germline assignment: CDR1 WSHSY and CDR2 SAAADI. Here the CDR3 reads CASSGLAGASSYNEQFF. CDR3 in DNA: TGCGCCAGCAGCGGACTAGCGGGAGCAAGCTCCTACAATGAGCAGTTCTTC.

This chain connects TRBV27 to TRBJ2-7, with D tentatively TRBD1 (8 bases). The CDR3 runs 14 residues. Germline-derived CDR1 and CDR2 are MNHEY and SMNVEV (reference sequence). Trimming stripped 7 bases from V and 7 bases from J, with 20 bases between. This CDR3 reads CASNRGQGLWEQYF. Here the CDR3 DNA reads TGTGCCAGCAACCGAGGACAGGGACTATGGGAGCAGTACTTC.

This chain links TRBV5-5 with TRBJ1-1; 10 bases are shared with TRBD1. Trimming cost V 0 bases and J 10 bases; bases outside gene matches: 6. The CDR3 contains 14 residues. CDR1 is SGHKS, CDR2 YYEKEE, per germline (reference sequence). For the CDR3, the DNA is TGTGCCAGCAGCTTGGCCGTCCGGGACAGGGGAGCTTTCTTT. Encoded protein: CASSLAVRDRGAFF.

The CDR3 sequence: CASHLTGAGNQPQHF. The CDR3 coding sequence is TGTGCCAGCCACCTGACAGGGGCTGGCAATCAGCCCCAGCATTTT. This chain connects TRBV2 to TRBJ1-5; TRBD1 matches at 8 bases. V was clipped by 8 bases and J by 2 bases; unmatched bases: 8. Germline CDR1 is SNHLY and CDR2 is FYNNEI. The CDR3 extends over 15 amino acids.

The chain employs TRBV28 and TRBJ2-1, with 9 nucleotides matching TRBD1. CDR3 length equals 18 residues. V shed 6 bases and J 4 bases; nucleotides not matched to a gene: 16. Per the germline V gene, CDR1 is MDHEN and CDR2 is SYDVKM. The CDR3 region has the DNA TGTGCCAGCAGGATTACAGGGGGCGGTAAGGTTTTTTACAATGAGCAGTTCTTC. This sequence encodes CASRITGGGKVFYNEQFF.

The chain is built from TRBV7-6 and TRBJ2-1; D may be TRBD1 (6 bases). Trimming cost V 1 base and J 2 bases, with 6 bases left between them. This CDR3 has 14 amino acids. The V gene's germline CDR1 is SGHVS and CDR2 FNYEAQ. Here the CDR3 DNA reads TGTGCCAGCAGCTTAGGGGGGCCCTACAATGAGCAGTTCTTC. Translating gives CASSLGGPYNEQFF. Looking up the rest from reference TRBV7-6 and TRBJ2-1 gives the full variable domain: GAGVSQSPRYKVTKRGQDVALRCDPISGHVSLYWYRQALGQGPEFLTYFNYEAQQDKSGLPNDRFSAERPEGSISTLTIQRTEQRDSAMYRCASSLGGPYNEQFFGPGTRLTVL.